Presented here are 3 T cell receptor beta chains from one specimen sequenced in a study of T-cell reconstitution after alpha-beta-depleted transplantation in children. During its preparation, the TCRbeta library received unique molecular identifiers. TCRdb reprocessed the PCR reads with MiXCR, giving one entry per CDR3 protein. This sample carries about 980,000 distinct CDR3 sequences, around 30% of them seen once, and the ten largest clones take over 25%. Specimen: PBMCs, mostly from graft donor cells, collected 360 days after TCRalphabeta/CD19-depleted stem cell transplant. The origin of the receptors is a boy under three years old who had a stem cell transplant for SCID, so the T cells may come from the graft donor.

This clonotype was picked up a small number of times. The CDR3 nucleotides read TGTGCCAGCAGCTCTACGGACGGACTCCACCCTAGTATCTACGAGCAGTACTTC. This sequence encodes CASSSTDGLHPSIYEQYF. V usage is TRBV11-1 and J usage is TRBJ2-7; tentatively, D is TRBD2 (5 bases). The germline gives CDR1 SGHAT, CDR2 FQDESV (reference sequence). The V end was cut by 4 bases, the J end by 3 bases, with 25 bases between. CDR3 length equals 18 residues.

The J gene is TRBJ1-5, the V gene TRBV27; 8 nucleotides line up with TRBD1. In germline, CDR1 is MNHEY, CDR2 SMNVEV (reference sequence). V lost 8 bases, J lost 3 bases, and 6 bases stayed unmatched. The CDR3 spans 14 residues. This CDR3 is CASADRAPNQPQHF. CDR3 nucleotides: TGTGCCAGCGCGGACAGGGCCCCCAATCAGCCCCAGCATTTT.

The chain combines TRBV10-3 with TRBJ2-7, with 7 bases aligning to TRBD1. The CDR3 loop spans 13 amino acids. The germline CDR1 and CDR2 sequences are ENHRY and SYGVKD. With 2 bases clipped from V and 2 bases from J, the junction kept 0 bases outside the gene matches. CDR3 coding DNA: TGTGCCATCAGTGAGGGACAGGCCTACGAGCAGTACTTC. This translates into CAISEGQAYEQYF.